The 22 T cell receptor beta chains given below trace back to one sample, sequenced in a study of blood T cell repertoires in COVID-19. Measured with immunoSEQ multiplex PCR; TCRdb has only the in-frame clones, and not every one. The table has some 200,000 clones, roughly 82% seen once. Material for sequencing was peripheral blood. These TCRs come from a woman between 40 and 55 years old who had recovered from COVID-19.

J is TRBJ2-7 and V is TRBV10-1, with D maybe TRBD1 (6 bases). The ends were cut back, 5 bases at V and 1 base at J, with 9 bases in the middle. Germline lookup yields CDR1 WNHNN and CDR2 SYGVQD (reference sequence). This CDR3 region has 13 residues. The CDR3 here is CASSPGESYEQYF. The DNA of the CDR3 is TGCGCCAGCAGTCCAGGGGAGTCCTACGAGCAGTACTTC.

The V and J genes are TRBV7-9 and TRBJ1-6, with 10 nucleotides matching TRBD1. Trimming at V came to 2 bases and at J to 13 bases, leaving 5 bases not matched to a gene. Germline assignment: CDR1 SEHNR and CDR2 FQNEAQ (reference sequence). There are 14 residues in the CDR3. DNA for the CDR3: TGTGCCAGCAGCTTAAGTGGGACAGGGGTCCCCCTCCACTTT. It codes for CASSLSGTGVPLHF. Supplemented by reference TRBV7-9 and TRBJ1-6, the full variable domain reads DTGVSQNPRHKITKRGQNVTFRCDPISEHNRLYWYRQTLGQGPEFLTYFQNEAQLEKSRLLSDRFSAERPKGSFSTLEIQRTEQGDSAMYLCASSLSGTGVPLHFGNGTRLTVT.

This clone came up once. This sequence joins TRBV7-3 and TRBJ2-1; D remains unclear. The V end was cut by 5 bases, the J end by 0 bases, with 8 bases between. The germline V gene has CDR1 SGHTA and CDR2 FQGTGA. This CDR3 comprises 14 residues. Here the CDR3 reads CASSPYSSYNEQFF. The CDR3 coding sequence is TGTGCCAGCAGCCCCTATAGCTCCTACAATGAGCAGTTCTTC.

The chain joins TRBV6-2 or TRBV6-3 to TRBJ1-2, with no clear D. CDR1 and CDR2 from the germline V gene are MNHEY and SVGEGT. This CDR3 is 15 amino acids long. V was shortened by 5 bases and J by 5 bases, with 18 bases between the two germline ends. CDR3 in amino acids: CASSPGKNGLYGYTF. In DNA form, the CDR3 reads TGTGCCAGCAGTCCGGGGAAGAATGGGCTTTATGGCTACACCTTC.

The chain recombines TRBV18 with TRBJ1-3; D uncertain. CDR3 size: 15 residues. V gave up 1 base and J gave up 1 base, with 8 bases separating them. From germline, CDR1 is KGHSH and CDR2 LQKENI. In DNA form, the CDR3 reads TGTGCCAGCTCACCACGAACCGAGTCTGGAAACACCATATATTTT. This gives the protein CASSPRTESGNTIYF.

The J gene is TRBJ2-3, the V gene TRBV6-2 or TRBV6-3, with 9 bases identical to TRBD2. The CDR3 extends over 15 amino acids. Germline V gene sequence: CDR1 MNHEY, CDR2 SVGEGT. The J segment lost 1 base and the V segment lost 2 bases, leaving 1 base of the junction unmatched. CDR3 sequence (DNA): TGTGCCAGCAGTTACGGCGGGGGGGGCACAGATACGCAGTATTTT. Its translation is CASSYGGGGTDTQYF.

The rearrangement joins TRBV5-1 to TRBJ2-7; TRBD1 aligns across 11 bases. The CDR3 loop spans 14 amino acids. Trimming at V came to 3 bases and at J to 4 bases, leaving 3 bases not matched to a gene. CDR1 and CDR2 (germline): SGHRS, YFSETQ. The CDR3: CASSWTGGLYEQYF. The DNA of the CDR3 is TGCGCCAGCAGCTGGACAGGGGGCTTGTACGAGCAGTACTTC.

CDR3 bases: TGTGCCACTTCGGAGGCCCAGAAGGAAAAACTGTTTTTT. Translated: CATSEAQKEKLFF. This sequence joins TRBV27 and TRBJ1-4; D remains ambiguous. Germline assignment: CDR1 MNHEY and CDR2 SMNVEV (reference sequence). The V gene lost 10 bases and the J gene lost 8 bases, with 17 bases spanning the gap. This CDR3 comprises 13 residues.

This rearrangement joins TRBV7-2 to TRBJ1-1; 8 positions agree with TRBD1. V was clipped by 3 bases and J by 4 bases; unmatched bases: 7. This CDR3 spans 15 amino acids. The germline CDR1 and CDR2 sequences are SGHTA and FQGNSA. CDR3 DNA sequence: TGTGCCAGCAGCTTTGACAGGGGTGCAGGCACTGAAGCTTTCTTT. The encoded protein is CASSFDRGAGTEAFF.

This clone was seen a single time. The chain uses TRBV9 and TRBJ2-5; 12 bases fit TRBD2. Germline trimming cut 4 bases from V and 0 bases from J; bases unmatched to any gene: 4. Germline CDR1 and CDR2: SGDLS and YYNGEE. The CDR3 sequence is 16 residues long. The CDR3 nucleotides are TGTGCCAGCAGCACCCGGACTAGCGGGGACCAAGAGACCCAGTACTTC. Its protein is CASSTRTSGDQETQYF.

The chain uses TRBV19 and TRBJ2-1, with 13 bases identical to TRBD2. Germline CDR1 and CDR2: LNHDA and SQIVND (reference sequence). There are 15 residues in the CDR3. After removal of 5 bases from V and 7 bases from J, the junction contained 5 bases not matched to a gene. The CDR3 is CASSPLAGGPNEQFF. Here the CDR3 DNA reads TGTGCCAGTAGTCCACTAGCGGGGGGGCCGAATGAGCAGTTCTTC.

This clone has more than one count but fewer than ten. V usage is TRBV3-1 (or the pseudogene TRBV3-2) and J usage is TRBJ2-7, with TRBD1 identical over 9 bases. Germline assignment: CDR1 LGHDT and CDR2 YNNKEL (reference sequence). Trimming at V came to 3 bases and at J to 3 bases, leaving 3 bases not matched to a gene. The CDR3 loop spans 14 amino acids. The CDR3 bases are TGTGCCAGCAGCCAGGGGACAGGGAACTACGAGCAGTACTTC. Translating it yields CASSQGTGNYEQYF.

The chain carries TRBV5-1 and TRBJ1-1, with TRBD1 identical over 11 bases. The V gene's germline CDR1 is SGHRS and CDR2 YFSETQ. After removal of 0 bases from V and 4 bases from J, the junction contained 2 bases not matched to a gene. The CDR3 loop spans 15 amino acids. CDR3 protein: CASSLVGTGGTEAFF. For the CDR3, the DNA is TGCGCCAGCAGCTTGGTCGGGACAGGGGGCACTGAAGCTTTCTTT.

The chain carries TRBV18 and TRBJ1-3; D remains unclear. CDR3 length: 15 residues. The germline V and J ends were trimmed by 3 bases and 4 bases, with 13 bases remaining between them. Germline V gives CDR1 KGHSH, CDR2 LQKENI. CDR3 sequence: CASSPDMASGNTIYF. The CDR3 DNA reads as TGTGCCAGCTCACCCGACATGGCGTCCGGAAACACCATATATTTT.

The gene calls are TRBV6-1 and TRBJ1-4; maybe TRBD1 (5 bases). The V end was cut by 3 bases, the J end by 4 bases, with 24 bases between. Germline lookup yields CDR1 MNHNS and CDR2 SASEGT. The length of the CDR3 is 19 residues. The CDR3 coding sequence is TGTGCCAGCAGTGAGTTGGGGGGATATCGGAGAGAGGTTAATGAAAAACTGTTTTTT. Translating it yields CASSELGGYRREVNEKLFF.

The rearrangement uses TRBV6-1 and TRBJ1-1, with no clear D. Trimming pared 3 bases from V and 3 bases from J, leaving 8 bases between. This CDR3 has 13 residues. The germline V gene encodes CDR1 MNHNS and CDR2 SASEGT. CDR3 region: CASSDQEDTEAFF. DNA for the CDR3: TGTGCCAGCAGTGACCAGGAAGACACTGAAGCTTTCTTT.

The chain joins TRBV6-6 to TRBJ1-3, with D possibly being TRBD1 (5 bases). From germline, CDR1 is MNHNY and CDR2 SVGAGI (reference sequence). Trimming shortened V by 4 bases and J by 1 base, and 14 bases separated the two germline ends. The length of the CDR3 is 16 residues. CDR3 in DNA: TGTGCCAGCAGTTTAGGAGGGGATGAGTCTGGAAACACCATATATTTT. This gives the protein CASSLGGDESGNTIYF.

The V call is TRBV18, the J call TRBJ2-1, with 8 positions matching TRBD2. CDR1 and CDR2 from the germline V gene are KGHSH and LQKENI. There are 15 residues in the CDR3. The V segment lost 4 bases and the J segment 7 bases; nucleotides outside the gene matches: 9. For the CDR3, the DNA is TGTGCCAGCTCACTAGCGGGATCCGCCGAAAATGAGCAGTTCTTC. Its protein is CASSLAGSAENEQFF. The full variable domain, rest sourced from reference TRBV18 and TRBJ2-1, is NAGVMQNPRHLVRRRGQEARLRCSPMKGHSHVYWYRQLPEEGLKFMVYLQKENIIDESGMPKERFSAEFPKEGPSILRIQQVVRGDSAAYFCASSLAGSAENEQFFGPGTRLTVL.

The chain combines TRBV19 with TRBJ1-2; weak D call: TRBD1 (6 bases). Germline CDR1 LNHDA, CDR2 SQIVND (reference sequence). This CDR3 is built from 13 residues. Between the trimmed V and J ends, which lost 5 bases and 6 bases, there was a span of 13 bases. This CDR3 is CASSAGVRNGYTF. In nucleotides, the CDR3 is TGTGCCAGTAGTGCAGGGGTGAGGAATGGCTACACCTTC. The full variable domain, in which reference TRBV19 and TRBJ1-2 provide the parts outside the CDR3, is DGGITQSPKYLFRKEGQNVTLSCEQNLNHDAMYWYRQDPGQGLRLIYYSQIVNDFQKGDIAEGYSVSREKKESFPLTVTSAQKNPTAFYLCASSAGVRNGYTFGSGTRLTVV.

The chain is built from TRBV3-1 (or the pseudogene TRBV3-2) and TRBJ2-3; 7 bases map to TRBD2. CDR1 and CDR2 from the germline V gene are LGHDT and YNNKEL (reference sequence). With V trimmed by 3 bases and J by 3 bases, 18 bases remained unmatched. This CDR3 is 19 amino acids long. The CDR3 bases are TGTGCCAGCAGCCACAGCTTTTCTAGCGGTTCTCTAGGGACAGATACGCAGTATTTT. Translated, it gives CASSHSFSSGSLGTDTQYF.

The chain recombines TRBV30 with TRBJ1-5; maybe TRBD1 (6 bases). Trimming took off 2 bases at V and 4 bases at J, with 18 bases between the two ends. The length of the CDR3 is 16 residues. Germline CDR1 and CDR2: GTSNPN and SVGIG (reference sequence). CDR3 coding DNA: TGTGCCTGGAGTATATGGGCAGGGGATTTTAATCAGCCCCAGCATTTT. Amino acids: CAWSIWAGDFNQPQHF.

The V call is TRBV30, the J call TRBJ1-6, with 9 bases aligning to TRBD1. This CDR3 has 17 amino acids. Trimming took 2 bases from V and 8 from J; bases not matched to a gene: 13. Germline lookup yields CDR1 GTSNPN and CDR2 SVGIG (reference sequence). In DNA, the CDR3 is TGTGCCTGGAGTCAGATACTACCGGGACAGGGAGATTCACCCCTCCACTTT. This gives the protein CAWSQILPGQGDSPLHF.